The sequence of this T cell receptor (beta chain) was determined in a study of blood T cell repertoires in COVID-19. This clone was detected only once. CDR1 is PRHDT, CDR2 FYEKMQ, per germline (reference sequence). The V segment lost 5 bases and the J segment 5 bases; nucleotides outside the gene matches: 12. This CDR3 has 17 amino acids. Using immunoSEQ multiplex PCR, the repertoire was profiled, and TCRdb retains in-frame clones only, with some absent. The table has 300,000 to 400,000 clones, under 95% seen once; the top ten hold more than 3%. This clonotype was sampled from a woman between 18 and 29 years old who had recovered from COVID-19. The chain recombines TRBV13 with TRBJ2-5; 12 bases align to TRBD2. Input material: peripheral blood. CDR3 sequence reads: CASSRGASGRAEETQYF. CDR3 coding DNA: TGTGCCAGCAGCCGCGGGGCTAGCGGGAGGGCCGAGGAGACCCAGTACTTC.